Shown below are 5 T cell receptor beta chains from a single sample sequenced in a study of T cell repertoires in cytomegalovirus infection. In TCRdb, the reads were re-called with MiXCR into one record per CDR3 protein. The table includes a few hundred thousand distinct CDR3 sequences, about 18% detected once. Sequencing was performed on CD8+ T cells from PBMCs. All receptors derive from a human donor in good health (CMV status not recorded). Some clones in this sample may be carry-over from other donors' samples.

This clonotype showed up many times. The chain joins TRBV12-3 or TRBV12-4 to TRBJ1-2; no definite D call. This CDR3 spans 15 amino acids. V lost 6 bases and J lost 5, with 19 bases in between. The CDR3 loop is CASSTVGPFLYGYTF. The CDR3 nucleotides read TGTGCCAGCAGCACCGTTGGCCCCTTTCTGTATGGCTACACCTTC.

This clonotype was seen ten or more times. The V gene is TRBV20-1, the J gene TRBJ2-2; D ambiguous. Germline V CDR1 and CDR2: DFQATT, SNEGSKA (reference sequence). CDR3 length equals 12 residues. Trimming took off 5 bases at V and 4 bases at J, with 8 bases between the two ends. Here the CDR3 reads CSAWESTGELFF. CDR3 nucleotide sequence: TGCAGTGCTTGGGAAAGCACCGGGGAGCTGTTTTTT.

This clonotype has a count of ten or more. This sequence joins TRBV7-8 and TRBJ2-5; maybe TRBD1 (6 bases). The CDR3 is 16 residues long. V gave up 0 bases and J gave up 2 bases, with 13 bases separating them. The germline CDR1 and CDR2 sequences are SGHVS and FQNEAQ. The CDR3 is CASSLARTEEQETQYF. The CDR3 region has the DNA TGTGCCAGCAGCTTAGCCAGGACAGAGGAGCAAGAGACCCAGTACTTC.

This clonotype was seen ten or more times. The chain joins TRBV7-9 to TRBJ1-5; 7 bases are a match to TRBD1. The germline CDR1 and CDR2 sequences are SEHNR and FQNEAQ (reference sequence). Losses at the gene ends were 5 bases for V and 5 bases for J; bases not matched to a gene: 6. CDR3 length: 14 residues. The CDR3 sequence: CASSRQGTDQPQHF. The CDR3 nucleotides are TGTGCCAGCAGCCGACAGGGTACAGATCAGCCCCAGCATTTT.

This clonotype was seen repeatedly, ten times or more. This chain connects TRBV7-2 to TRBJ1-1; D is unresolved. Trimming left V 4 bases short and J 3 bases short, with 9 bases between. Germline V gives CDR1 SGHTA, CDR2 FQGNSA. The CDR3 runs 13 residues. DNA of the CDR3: TGTGCCAGCAGCTCCTATCCCTACACTGAAGCTTTCTTT. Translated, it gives CASSSYPYTEAFF.